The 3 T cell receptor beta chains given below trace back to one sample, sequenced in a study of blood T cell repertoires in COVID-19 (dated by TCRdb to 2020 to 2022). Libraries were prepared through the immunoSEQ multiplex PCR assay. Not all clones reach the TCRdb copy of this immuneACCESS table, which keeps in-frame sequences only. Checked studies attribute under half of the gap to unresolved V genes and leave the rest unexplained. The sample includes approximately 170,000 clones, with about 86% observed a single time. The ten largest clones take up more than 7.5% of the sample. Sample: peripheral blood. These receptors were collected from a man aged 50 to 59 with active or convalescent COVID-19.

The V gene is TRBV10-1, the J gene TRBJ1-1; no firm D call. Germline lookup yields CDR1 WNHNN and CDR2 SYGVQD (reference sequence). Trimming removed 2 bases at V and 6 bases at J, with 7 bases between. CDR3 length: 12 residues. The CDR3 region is CASSEGQAEAFF. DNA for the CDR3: TGCGCCAGCAGTGAGGGGCAAGCTGAAGCTTTCTTT.

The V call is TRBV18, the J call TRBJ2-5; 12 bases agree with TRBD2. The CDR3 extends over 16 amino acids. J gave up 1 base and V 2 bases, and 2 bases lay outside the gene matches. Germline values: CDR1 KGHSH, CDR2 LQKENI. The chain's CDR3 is CASSPWTSGTQETQYF. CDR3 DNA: TGTGCCAGCTCACCATGGACTAGCGGGACCCAAGAGACCCAGTACTTC.

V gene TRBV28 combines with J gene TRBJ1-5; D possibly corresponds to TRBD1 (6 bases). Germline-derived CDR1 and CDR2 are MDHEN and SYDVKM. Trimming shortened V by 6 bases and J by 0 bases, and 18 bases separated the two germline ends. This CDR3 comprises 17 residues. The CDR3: CASSPPTGDYSNQPQHF. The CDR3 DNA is TGTGCCAGCAGCCCCCCGACAGGAGATTATAGCAATCAGCCCCAGCATTTT.